This note documents a single TCR beta chain sequence. The target of this receptor is not known. Base-call qualities are not available, and no considerably larger clone is one nucleotide away. The donors were healthy, HIV-negative adults with no recently reported acute infections or vaccinations. Only Caucasian adults living in Nashville, Tennessee, USA were represented among the donors. CD4+ T cells were enriched by magnetic negative selection; naive cells were then positively selected on CD45RA, and the negative fraction formed the memory subset. Blood was collected by leukapheresis, and PBMCs were isolated by Ficoll-Histopaque density gradient centrifugation and then cryopreserved in liquid nitrogen vapor phase. Analytical flow cytometry was used to check the purity and quantity of each magnetically sorted T cell population. Genomic DNA was isolated from each sorted fraction and quantified by UV absorbance on a Nanodrop 2000c.

The data derive from a study of shared clonotypes between healthy human individuals (dated by TCRdb to the early 2020s). General notes on the study: Three men and a couple of women, aged 18 to 49 years, made up the cohort. For each donor, CD4 naive and CD4 memory were each given three plates, CD8 naive was given two plates, and CD8 memory was given one plate. Leukapheresis yielded between about 0.9 and 8.9 billion PBMCs per donor. Different laboratories and diverse techniques were used to prepare libraries and sequence TCR repertoires, to increase sequencing depth and limit assay-specific biases. To estimate repertoire size and how much clonotype sharing occurs between individuals, the study deeply sequenced the blood TCR repertoires of five healthy adults.

The CDR3 contains 19 residues, cysteine and phenylalanine counted. Just the 57-base CDR3 DNA is kept, in frame starting at base 1. According to the germline V gene (reference sequence), CDR1 reads MNHEY and CDR2 reads SMNVEV. V and J are trimmed by 2 bases and 2 bases, and the gene matches miss 14 bases of the junction. Points the paper makes about the study in general: Rarefaction of sorted-subset datasets indicated incomplete sequencing despite the large sequencing depth. Only blood was sampled, and tissue TCR repertoires likely differ from those in blood. When a handful of donors were compared, the shared fraction of clonotypes was 5% to 6.5% for naive CD4, around 3.6% for naive CD8, about 2.5% for memory CD4, and 0.35% to 0.4% for memory CD8. Clonotypes shared by all four sorted-subset donors showed higher generation probabilities than non-shared clonotypes. Naive subsets generally had larger estimated clonotype richness than memory subsets. Based on pairwise subsampling, the degree of clonotype sharing among donors was expected to be affected by sequencing depth. The genetic and exposure-history diversity represented was limited by the small number of donors.

TCR CDR3 regions were amplified from genomic DNA by multiplex PCR using the deep immunoSEQ assay. For each cell subset, the extracted genomic DNA was distributed evenly across all wells of several immunoSEQ 96-well plates, and each plate served as one replicate. For sorted subsets, each replicate PCR was loaded with 200 ng genomic DNA, equivalent to 32,000 or so T cell genomes. Purified libraries were measured with a Qubit 3.0 fluorometer, size-checked on a Bioanalyzer 2100, and measured again with the KAPA Library Quantification kit. Every immunoSEQ 96-well plate was sequenced on a separate single-read 150-cycle Illumina NextSeq 550 flow cell. Processing in the source paper ran as follows. Because the immunoSEQ output included only junctional sequences and no quality scores, the filtering could not be the same as the filtering used for full-length reads. To assign V/J genes and CDR3, sequences were annotated using PyIR, a Python wrapper for IgBLAST v1.9, with IMGT germline references. Reads were filtered out if the reads had weak V/J assignments (E-value above 1e-6), no CDR3, stop codons, out-of-frame junctions, or ambiguous translated residues. V3J clonotypes were defined as sequences sharing the same inferred V gene, J gene, and CDR3 amino acid sequence. Percentage overlap between repertoires was calculated by dividing the number of shared unique clonotypes by the size of the smaller repertoire. Repertoire richness was assessed with RTK rarefaction, the Chao1 estimator, and Recon v2.1 estimates of unobserved clonotypes. Generation probabilities were computed with OLGA for all TCRbeta clonotypes obtained by the gDNA method from a few donors. TCRdb re-hosts the immuneACCESS table, in-frame sequences only. Its copies lack some clones; in the studies checked, an unresolved V gene accounts for under half of them, and the cause for the rest is not known. That table is the source of V, J and clone size, and D and trimming were worked out from the DNA. This sample has 2,500,000 or so clones in its table, and more than 85% of those were observed once. In total, the top ten clones hold around 0.37% of the sample.

The sample taken for sequencing was naive CD4+ T cells from PBMCs. This specimen's cell subset or site label, interpreted: CD45RA+ positively selected. This TCR was recovered from a young man in good health. Some clones in this sample may be carry-over from other donors' samples. The chain uses TRBV27 and TRBJ2-3; TRBD1 fits 9 bases in the junction. The base sequence is TGTGCCAGCAGTTTACCGACCCTCGACAGGGGGGTCCCCACAGATACGCAGTATTTT. This gives the protein CASSLPTLDRGVPTDTQYF.